Listed below are T cell receptor beta chains from one sample, sequenced in a study of T-cell reconstitution after alpha-beta-depleted transplantation in children. TCRdb reprocessed the PCR reads with MiXCR, giving one entry per CDR3 protein. The data show over 120,000 distinct CDR3 sequences, 8.8% seen once. Sequencing was performed on PBMCs, mostly from graft donor cells, taken 180 days after TCRalphabeta/CD19-depleted stem cell transplant. All receptors derive from a female patient aged 2 to 10 who had a stem cell transplant for congenital amegakaryocytic thrombocytopenia, so the T cells may come from the graft donor. CDR3s include the opening cysteine and the closing phenylalanine or tryptophan. The D gene is left open where the match is weak. Clone size is stated in some rows and not others, as once, few, many or a class when expanded.

d_gene	abundance	v_gene	j_gene	len	CDR3nt	CDR3aa
.	few	TRBV20-1	TRBJ1-5	12	TGCAGTGCTAGTGGTAGCAATCAGCCCCAGCATTTT	CSASGSNQPQHF
.	many	TRBV12-3/TRBV12-4	TRBJ2-3	14	TGTGCCAGCAGTTTAGCTTTTCGCACAGATACGCAGTATTTT	CASSLAFRTDTQYF
.	many	TRBV11-2	TRBJ2-7	14	TGTGCCAGCAGCCCCGGAGGCTATGCTTACGAGCAGTACTTC	CASSPGGYAYEQYF
.	.	TRBV7-8	TRBJ2-1	13	TGTGCCAGCAGCTTAGATGGGTTCAATGAGCAGTTCTTC	CASSLDGFNEQFF
.	few	TRBV5-1	TRBJ2-7	14	TGCGCCAGCAGCACCTCGGGAGCCAACTACGAGCAGTACTTC	CASSTSGANYEQYF
TRBD2	.	TRBV3-1	TRBJ2-1	13	TGTGCCAGCAGCCCTACTTTAGCGGGTGAGCAGTTCTTC	CASSPTLAGEQFF
.	many	TRBV7-9	TRBJ2-7	14	TGTGCCAGCAGCTTATCTACAGGTACTTACGAGCAGTACTTC	CASSLSTGTYEQYF
.	many	TRBV9	TRBJ2-1	13	TGTGCCAGCAGCGTAGATCTGAGTGGTGAGCAGTTCTTC	CASSVDLSGEQFF
TRBD2	many	TRBV20-1	TRBJ2-5	15	TGCAGTGCTAGCCCCGGCCTAGCGGGAAGAGAGACCCAGTACTTC	CSASPGLAGRETQYF
TRBD1	many	TRBV29-1	TRBJ1-2	14	TGCAGCGATTCCGGGACAGATGAGAACTATGGCTACACCTTC	CSDSGTDENYGYTF
TRBD2	many	TRBV27	TRBJ2-7	16	TGTGCCAGCAGTTTATACGGGACTAGCGCCCCGAACGAGCAGTACTTC	CASSLYGTSAPNEQYF
.	many	TRBV7-3	TRBJ2-3	15	TGTGCCAGCAGCCCCTGGGCCTCTAGCACAGATACGCAGTATTTT	CASSPWASSTDTQYF
.	.	TRBV5-1	TRBJ1-1	14	TGCGCCAGCAGCCCGGGACTGGAGGGCACTGAAGCTTTCTTT	CASSPGLEGTEAFF
.	many	TRBV10-3	TRBJ2-2	14	TGTGCCATCAGTGACAGTGCCGACACCGGGGAGCTGTTTTTT	CAISDSADTGELFF
.	few	TRBV20-1	TRBJ1-5	14	TGCAGTGCTGCTGGGGGTCACCTCAATCAGCCCCAGCATTTT	CSAAGGHLNQPQHF
TRBD1	many	TRBV20-1	TRBJ2-5	13	TGCAGTGCTAGGACAGGGTACCAAGAGACCCAGTACTTC	CSARTGYQETQYF
.	many	TRBV12-3/TRBV12-4	TRBJ2-2	14	TGTGCCAGCAGTTATCTAGACCCCACCGGGGAGCTGTTTTTT	CASSYLDPTGELFF
TRBD1	many	TRBV20-1	TRBJ1-2	14	TGCAGTGCTAGAGTGACAGGGGGTTTGTATGGCTACACCTTC	CSARVTGGLYGYTF
.	many	TRBV28	TRBJ2-2	15	TGTGCCAGCAGCCGGACAGACCGGAACACCGGGGAGCTGTTTTTT	CASSRTDRNTGELFF
TRBD2	.	TRBV3-1	TRBJ2-1	17	TGTGCCAGCTGCCCCAAGGGAGGGAGGTGGGAGGATAATGAGCAGTTCTTC	CASCPKGGRWEDNEQFF
.	many	TRBV11-2	TRBJ2-1	14	TGTGCCAGCAGCGTGGACTTGGTGGAGGGGGAGCAGTTCTTC	CASSVDLVEGEQFF
.	many	TRBV10-3	TRBJ2-2	14	TGTGCCATCACCCCGGGAGCGAACACCGGGGAGCTGTTTTTT	CAITPGANTGELFF
.	many	TRBV12-3/TRBV12-4	TRBJ1-5	12	TGTGCCAGCAGTTTCGGGAATCAGCCCCAGCATTTT	CASSFGNQPQHF
TRBD2	.	TRBV7-6	TRBJ2-7	16	TGTGCCAGCAGCCCGCGGGGTCTAGCGGGAGTAGGAGTGCAGTACTTC	CASSPRGLAGVGVQYF
.	few	TRBV20-1	TRBJ2-7	17	TGCAGTGCTAGAGCGTTCCAGAACAGGGAAAGTTCCTACGAGCAGTACTTC	CSARAFQNRESSYEQYF
.	.	TRBV7-2	TRBJ2-4	13	TGTGCCAGCAGCTTATTCGAGGAAGTCATTCAGTACTTC	CASSLFEEVIQYF
TRBD2	many	TRBV20-1	TRBJ2-1	18	TGCAGTGCTAGAGGGACTAGCGGGAAGACACCCCTCTACAATGAGCAGTTCTTC	CSARGTSGKTPLYNEQFF
TRBD2	many	TRBV5-1	TRBJ2-7	14	TGCGCCAGCAGCCTCACCGGGACTAGTAACGAGCAGTACTTC	CASSLTGTSNEQYF
.	many	TRBV5-1	TRBJ2-6	15	TGCGCCAGCAGCTTGGGTGGCTCTGGGGCCAACGTCCTGACTTTC	CASSLGGSGANVLTF
TRBD2	.	TRBV5-1	TRBJ2-3	16	TGCGCCAGCAGCAGACCGGGACTAGCGGACACAGATACGCAGTATTTT	CASSRPGLADTDTQYF
.	few	TRBV5-6	TRBJ2-5	15	TGTGCCAGCAGCCTCGTAGGACTGGACCAAGAGACCCAGTACTTC	CASSLVGLDQETQYF
.	.	TRBV12-3/TRBV12-4	TRBJ2-7	13	TGTGCCAGCACGGATAGGGGGGGCTCCGAGCAGTACTTC	CASTDRGGSEQYF
.	many	TRBV7-8	TRBJ2-7	14	TGTGCCAGCAGCTTAGGAGACAGGACAGACGAGCAGTACTTC	CASSLGDRTDEQYF
.	few	TRBV5-1	TRBJ1-3	15	TGCGCCAGCAGCCTAGGACACATCTCTGGAAACACCATATATTTT	CASSLGHISGNTIYF
.	many	TRBV25-1	TRBJ2-1	15	TGTGCCAGCAGTCGCGGAGGAAGCTCCTACAATGAGCAGTTCTTC	CASSRGGSSYNEQFF
.	few	TRBV20-1	TRBJ1-6	12	TGCAGTGCTAGGACAGAAAATTCACCCCTCCACTTT	CSARTENSPLHF
.	many	TRBV12-3/TRBV12-4	TRBJ1-6	13	TGTGCCAGCAGTTTAAGTGGAGTGAGACCCCTCCACTTT	CASSLSGVRPLHF
TRBD1	few	TRBV10-2	TRBJ1-5	16	TGCGCCAGCAGTGAGCCCGGGACAGGGGTTGATCAGCCCCAGCATTTT	CASSEPGTGVDQPQHF
TRBD2	.	TRBV10-3	TRBJ2-5	16	TGTGCCACCATGACTAGCGGGGGGTTTCTCCAAGAGACCCAGTACTTC	CATMTSGGFLQETQYF
.	.	TRBV29-1	TRBJ2-1	17	TGCAGCGTTTTAGGCAGGGCAGGTACGAGTGCTACAAATGAGCAGTTCTTC	CSVLGRAGTSATNEQFF
.	few	TRBV12-3/TRBV12-4	TRBJ1-5	18	TGTGCCAGCAGTTTAGGCCGCCGGGGATCTAAGGGCAATCAGCCCCAGCATTTT	CASSLGRRGSKGNQPQHF
TRBD1	.	TRBV30	TRBJ1-5	14	TGTGCCTGGAGTGAATTTTGGGACAGGGAGGCCCAGCATTTT	CAWSEFWDREAQHF
.	.	TRBV5-1	TRBJ2-1	18	TGCGCCAGCAGCTCACGGGGCACGATAACCGTTAACTACAATGAGCAGTTCTTC	CASSSRGTITVNYNEQFF
TRBD1	hyperexpanded	TRBV10-3	TRBJ2-5	15	TGTGCCATCAGTGGAGGGGACAGGGAACAAGAGACCCAGTACTTC	CAISGGDREQETQYF
.	.	TRBV20-1	TRBJ2-7	13	TGCAGTGCTCCGAGAGGTGAGGCCTACGAGCAGTACTTC	CSAPRGEAYEQYF
.	many	TRBV12-3/TRBV12-4	TRBJ2-1	12	TGTGCCAGCAGTTTCGGGACCCGGGGGCAGTTCTTC	CASSFGTRGQFF
.	few	TRBV7-9	TRBJ1-5	12	TGTGCCAGCAGCTTAGACCCGCAGCCCCAGCATTTT	CASSLDPQPQHF
.	many	TRBV14	TRBJ1-2	15	TGTGCCAGCAGCCCGGGGGGTGCCAGGGCGGATGGCTACACCTTC	CASSPGGARADGYTF
TRBD2	many	TRBV11-2	TRBJ2-4	17	TGTGCCAGCAGGTCCGGGGGGTGGAGGCGAGTCAAAAACATTCAGTACTTC	CASRSGGWRRVKNIQYF
.	many	TRBV10-3	TRBJ2-7	14	TGTGCCATCAGTAACCACGAGACCCCCTACGAGCAGTACTTC	CAISNHETPYEQYF